The next 21 T cell receptor beta chains were all read from a single sample in a study of cytomegalovirus exposure and HLA in healthy donors (TCRdb year 2017). The protocol used for the library was the immunoSEQ multiplex PCR assay. For the multiplex PCR, a mixture combining 60 forward primers for TCR Vbeta segments and 13 reverse primers for TCR Jbeta segments was used. This is the immuneACCESS table as TCRdb keeps it, with only in-frame sequences that have V and J called. A part of the clones is gone; compared with another copy, unresolved V genes explain less than half, and the rest is unexplained. For this sample there are 180,000 or so clones; about 80% appear just once. The ten largest make up more than 13% of the sample. The sequencing sample was made of PBMCs. The receptors stem from a man aged 45-60 years in good health and CMV-seropositive.

The CDR3 loop reads CASSLGLSGTGTGYTF. The CDR3 DNA sequence: TGTGCCAGCAGTTTAGGGCTATCCGGGACAGGGACTGGCTACACCTTC. The genes are TRBV28 and TRBJ1-2; 9 nucleotides align to TRBD1. The CDR3 sequence is 16 residues long. The germline V gene encodes CDR1 MDHEN and CDR2 SYDVKM. Trimming cost V 2 bases and J 7 bases; bases outside gene matches: 11.

J is TRBJ2-1 and V is TRBV6-5; D uncertain. The germline V gene encodes CDR1 MNHEY and CDR2 SVGAGI. V was trimmed by 8 bases and J by 0 bases, leaving 14 bases between them. The CDR3 runs 15 residues. This CDR3 reads CASRLDRSSYNEQFF. The CDR3 coding sequence is TGTGCCAGCCGACTTGATCGAAGCTCCTACAATGAGCAGTTCTTC.

This clone was detected a few times. This CDR3 is CASSRNLRSTEAFF. The CDR3 nucleotides are TGTGCCAGCAGCCGAAACTTGAGATCCACTGAAGCTTTCTTT. This sequence joins TRBV14 and TRBJ1-1, with unresolved D. In germline, CDR1 is SGHDN, CDR2 FVKESK. This CDR3 contains 14 residues. Trimming removed 4 bases from V and 4 bases from J, with 13 bases in between.

The gene calls are TRBV11-1 and TRBJ2-7; 12 positions match TRBD1. The CDR3 has 14 amino acids. V lost 5 bases and J lost 7; bases outside the gene matches: 6. Germline V gives CDR1 SGHAT, CDR2 FQDESV (reference sequence). The CDR3 here is CASSLGTGGAEQYF. Written as DNA, the CDR3 is TGTGCCAGCAGCCTCGGGACAGGGGGCGCGGAGCAGTACTTC. Variable domain in full (rest from reference TRBV11-1 and TRBJ2-7): EAEVAQSPRYKITEKSQAVAFWCDPISGHATLYWYRQILGQGPELLVQFQDESVVDDSQLPKDRFSAERLKGVDSTLKIQPAELGDSAMYLCASSLGTGGAEQYFGPGTRLTVT.

V gene TRBV6-5 combines with J gene TRBJ2-7; no clear D. The germline gives CDR1 MNHEY, CDR2 SVGAGI. This CDR3 is 14 amino acids long. V was pared by 11 bases and J by 4 bases, with 21 bases between. CDR3 region: CAFCKQKAAYEQYF. As DNA, the CDR3 is TGTGCCTTTTGCAAGCAGAAGGCGGCATACGAGCAGTACTTC.

V and J are TRBV5-6 and TRBJ2-2, with 9 bases aligning to TRBD2. Germline CDR1 SGHDT, CDR2 YYEEEE. Losses at the gene ends were 0 bases for V and 6 bases for J; bases not matched to a gene: 6. The CDR3 totals 16 residues. CDR3 nucleotide sequence: TGTGCCAGCAGCTTGGAGGTTAGCGGGAGTCCCGGGGAGCTGTTTTTT. Translation gives CASSLEVSGSPGELFF. Supplemented by reference TRBV5-6 and TRBJ2-2, the full variable domain reads DAGVTQSPTHLIKTRGQQVTLRCSPKSGHDTVSWYQQALGQGPQFIFQYYEEEERQRGNFPDRFSGHQFPNYSSELNVNALLLGDSALYLCASSLEVSGSPGELFFGEGSRLTVL.

The V and J genes are TRBV6-1 and TRBJ2-7; D uncertain. The germline CDR1 and CDR2 sequences are MNHNS and SASEGT. This CDR3 is 13 amino acids long. Trimming pared 3 bases from V and 3 bases from J, leaving 9 bases between. CDR3 DNA: TGTGCCAGCAGTGACCAGGCGAGCTACGAGCAGTACTTC. Translating gives CASSDQASYEQYF.

The V and J genes are TRBV4-1 and TRBJ1-2; TRBD1 might be the D (5 bases). Germline values: CDR1 MGHRA, CDR2 YSYEKL. The CDR3 runs to 14 residues. Trimming removed 1 base at V and 7 bases at J, with 13 bases between. The CDR3 DNA sequence: TGCGCCAGCAGCCAAGTGGGGGGGAGAATTGGCTACACCTTC. Residues: CASSQVGGRIGYTF.

V and J are TRBV6-1 and TRBJ1-5, with TRBD1 as a possible D gene (5 bases). The CDR3 consists of 15 residues. The ends were cut back, 6 bases at V and 6 bases at J, with 18 bases in the middle. Germline V gene sequence: CDR1 MNHNS, CDR2 SASEGT. Written as DNA, the CDR3 is TGTGCCAGCAGCCGGGGGTGGGGAGAGGGTCAGCCCCAGCATTTT. Its protein is CASSRGWGEGQPQHF.

The rearrangement links TRBV19 to TRBJ2-1, with D possibly being TRBD1 (6 bases). This CDR3 comprises 13 residues. V shed 5 bases and J shed 8 bases, with 13 bases lying between them. The V gene's germline CDR1 is LNHDA and CDR2 SQIVND (reference sequence). DNA of the CDR3: TGTGCCAGTAGTTGGGACAAGACGGATGAGCAGTTCTTC. Protein sequence: CASSWDKTDEQFF.

This sequence joins TRBV28 and TRBJ1-1; no firm D call. The CDR3 is 18 residues long. Trimming removed 3 bases at V and 0 bases at J, with 20 bases between. The germline gives CDR1 MDHEN, CDR2 SYDVKM. The CDR3 is CASSFGRRGRSMNTEAFF. The CDR3 DNA reads TGTGCCAGCAGTTTTGGAAGGAGAGGTCGGTCAATGAACACTGAAGCTTTCTTT.

This clone was seen a few times. This chain uses TRBV7-2 with TRBJ2-5, with 9 bases lining up with TRBD1. The CDR3 consists of 15 residues. CDR1 and CDR2 from the germline V gene are SGHTA and FQGNSA. V shed 4 bases and J 5 bases; nucleotides not matched to a gene: 8. CDR3 DNA: TGTGCCAGCAGCTACTACAGGGGGCCGGGGGAGACCCAGTACTTC. Its translation is CASSYYRGPGETQYF.

The genes are TRBV28 and TRBJ2-1, with 10 bases matching TRBD1. The CDR3 is 15 residues long. In germline, CDR1 is MDHEN, CDR2 SYDVKM. The junction had 9 bases not matched to a gene; V was cut back by 6 bases and J by 7 bases. CDR3 in DNA: TGTGCCAGCAGGGACCCCAGACAGGGGGCGAATGAGCAGTTCTTC. Amino acid sequence: CASRDPRQGANEQFF. Supplemented by reference TRBV28 and TRBJ2-1, the full variable domain reads DVKVTQSSRYLVKRTGEKVFLECVQDMDHENMFWYRQDPGLGLRLIYFSYDVKMKEKGDIPEGYSVSREKKERFSLILESASTNQTSMYLCASRDPRQGANEQFFGPGTRLTVL.

This clone came up a few times. The CDR3 loop reads CASSHRDSESPLHF. The CDR3 coding sequence is TGCGCCAGCAGCCACAGGGACAGTGAATCACCCCTCCACTTT. The rearrangement links TRBV4-1 to TRBJ1-6; 7 nucleotides match TRBD1. Germline trimming cut 3 bases from V and 10 bases from J; bases unmatched to any gene: 6. Per the germline V gene, CDR1 is MGHRA and CDR2 is YSYEKL. The CDR3 extends over 14 amino acids.

The chain links TRBV5-6 to TRBJ2-7; 10 bases fit TRBD2. Germline CDR1 reads SGHDT; CDR2 reads YYEEEE. The CDR3 totals 18 residues. The junction had 13 bases not matched to a gene; V was cut back by 4 bases and J by 0 bases. In DNA form, the CDR3 reads TGTGCCAGCAGCGACGGGCGACTAGCGGGTCTGAGCTCCTACGAGCAGTACGTC. As protein: CASSDGRLAGLSSYEQYV.

The genes are TRBV27 and TRBJ2-5, with a tentative D call TRBD1 (5 bases). Germline lookup yields CDR1 MNHEY and CDR2 SMNVEV (reference sequence). This CDR3 contains 15 residues. V gave up 6 bases and J gave up 5 bases, with 19 bases separating them. This chain's CDR3 is CASSRAPGQIETQYF. The CDR3, as DNA: TGTGCCAGCAGCCGCGCCCCAGGGCAGATCGAGACCCAGTACTTC.

The chain uses TRBV6-1 and TRBJ2-1; TRBD2 matches at 10 bases. Germline V gene sequence: CDR1 MNHNS, CDR2 SASEGT. The J segment lost 4 bases and the V segment lost 4 bases, leaving 13 bases of the junction unmatched. CDR3 length: 18 residues. The CDR3 here is CASSGISRLAGLYNEQFF. For the CDR3, the DNA is TGTGCCAGCAGTGGGATTTCAAGACTAGCGGGTTTATACAATGAGCAGTTCTTC.

The gene calls are TRBV19 and TRBJ1-1, with D tentatively TRBD1 (6 bases). CDR3 length: 19 residues. V dropped 3 bases and J dropped 0 bases, with 23 bases sitting between them. Germline CDR1 is LNHDA and CDR2 is SQIVND (reference sequence). CDR3 nucleotide sequence: TGTGCCAGTAGTATCGGTATTATTCCGGGACAAACGATGAACACTGAAGCTTTCTTT. It yields the protein CASSIGIIPGQTMNTEAFF.

The chain carries TRBV5-6 and TRBJ2-2, with 7 bases matching TRBD1. The germline CDR1 and CDR2 sequences are SGHDT and YYEEEE. Germline trimming cut 0 bases from V and 4 bases from J; bases unmatched to any gene: 6. CDR3 length: 16 amino acids. CDR3 residues: CASSLGTGVITGELFF. DNA for the CDR3: TGTGCCAGCAGCTTGGGTACAGGGGTGATCACCGGGGAGCTGTTTTTT.

The V gene is TRBV27, the J gene TRBJ1-5; D unresolved. Trimming removed 0 bases from V and 5 bases from J, with 8 bases in between. CDR1 is MNHEY, CDR2 SMNVEV, per germline (reference sequence). The CDR3 extends over 14 amino acids. The CDR3: CASSLSGPYQPQHF. The CDR3 DNA reads TGTGCCAGCAGTTTATCTGGGCCGTATCAGCCCCAGCATTTT.

This chain connects TRBV27 to TRBJ1-6; D may be TRBD1 (6 bases). V was shortened by 2 bases and J by 7 bases, with 6 bases between the two germline ends. The germline V gene has CDR1 MNHEY and CDR2 SMNVEV (reference sequence). The CDR3 covers 13 residues. CDR3 DNA sequence: TGTGCCAGCAGTTTAGGGGGCAATTCACCCCTCCACTTT. Its protein is CASSLGGNSPLHF.